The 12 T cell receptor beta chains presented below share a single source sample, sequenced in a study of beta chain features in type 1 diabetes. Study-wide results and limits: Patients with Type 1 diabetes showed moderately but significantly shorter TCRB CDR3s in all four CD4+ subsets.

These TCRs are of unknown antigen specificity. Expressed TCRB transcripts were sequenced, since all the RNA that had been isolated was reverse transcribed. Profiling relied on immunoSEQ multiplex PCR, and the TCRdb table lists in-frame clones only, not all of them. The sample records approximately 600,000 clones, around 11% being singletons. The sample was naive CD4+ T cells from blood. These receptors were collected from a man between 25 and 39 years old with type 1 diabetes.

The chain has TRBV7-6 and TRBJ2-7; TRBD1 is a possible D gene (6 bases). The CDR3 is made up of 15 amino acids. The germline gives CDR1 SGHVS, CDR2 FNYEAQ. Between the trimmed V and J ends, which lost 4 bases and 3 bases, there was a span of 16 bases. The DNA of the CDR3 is TGTGCCAGCAGCTCCGGGACAACCCCTTACTACGAGCAGTACTTC. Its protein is CASSSGTTPYYEQYF.

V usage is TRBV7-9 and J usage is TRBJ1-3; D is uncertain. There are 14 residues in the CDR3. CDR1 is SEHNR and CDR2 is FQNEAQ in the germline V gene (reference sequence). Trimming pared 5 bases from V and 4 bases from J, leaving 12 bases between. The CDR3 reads CASSPAPGGNTIYF. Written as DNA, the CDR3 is TGTGCCAGCAGCCCCGCCCCGGGAGGAAACACCATATATTTT.

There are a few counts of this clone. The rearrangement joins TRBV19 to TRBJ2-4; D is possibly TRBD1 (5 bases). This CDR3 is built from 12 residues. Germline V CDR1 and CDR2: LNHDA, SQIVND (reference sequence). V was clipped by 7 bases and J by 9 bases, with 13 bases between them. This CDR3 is CASNPGQGIQYF. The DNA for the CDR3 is TGTGCCAGTAATCCAGGCCAGGGCATTCAGTACTTC.

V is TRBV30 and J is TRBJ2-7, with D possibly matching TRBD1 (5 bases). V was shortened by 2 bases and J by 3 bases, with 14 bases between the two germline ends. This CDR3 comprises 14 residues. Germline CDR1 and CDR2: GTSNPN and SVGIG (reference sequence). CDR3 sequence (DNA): TGTGCCTGGAGTATATCGACAGCCCTCTACGAGCAGTACTTC. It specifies CAWSISTALYEQYF.

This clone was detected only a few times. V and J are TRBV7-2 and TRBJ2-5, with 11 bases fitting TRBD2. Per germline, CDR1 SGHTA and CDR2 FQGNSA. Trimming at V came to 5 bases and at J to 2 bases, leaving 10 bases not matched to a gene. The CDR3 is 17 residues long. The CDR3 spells CASSPNRLAGQQETQYF. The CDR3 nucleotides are TGTGCCAGCAGCCCCAACAGACTAGCGGGGCAACAAGAGACCCAGTACTTC.

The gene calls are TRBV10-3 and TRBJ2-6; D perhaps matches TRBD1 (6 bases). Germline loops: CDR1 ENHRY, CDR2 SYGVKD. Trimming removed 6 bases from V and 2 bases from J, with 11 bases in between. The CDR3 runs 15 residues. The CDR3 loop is CAISREGAGANVLTF. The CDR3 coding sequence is TGTGCCATCAGCCGTGAGGGGGCTGGGGCCAACGTCCTGACTTTC.

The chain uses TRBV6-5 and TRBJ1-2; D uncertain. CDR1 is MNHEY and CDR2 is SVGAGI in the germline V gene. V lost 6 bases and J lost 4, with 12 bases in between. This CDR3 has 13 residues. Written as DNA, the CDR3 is TGTGCCAGCAGACTCCCCGGGAGCTATGGCTACACCTTC. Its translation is CASRLPGSYGYTF.

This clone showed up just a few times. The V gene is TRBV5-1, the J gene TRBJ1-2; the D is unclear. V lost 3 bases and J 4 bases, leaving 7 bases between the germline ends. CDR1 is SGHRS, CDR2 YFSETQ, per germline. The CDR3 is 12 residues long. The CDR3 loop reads CASSSGFYGYTF. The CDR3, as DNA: TGCGCCAGCAGCTCGGGGTTCTATGGCTACACCTTC.

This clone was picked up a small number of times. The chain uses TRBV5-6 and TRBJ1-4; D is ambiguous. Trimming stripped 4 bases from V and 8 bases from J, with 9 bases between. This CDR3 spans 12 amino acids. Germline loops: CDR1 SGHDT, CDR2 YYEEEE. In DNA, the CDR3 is TGTGCCAGCAGCGCGGAAGGGGAAAAACTGTTTTTT. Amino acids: CASSAEGEKLFF.

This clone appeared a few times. CDR3 residues: CASSLSGGARNEQFF. CDR3 nucleotides: TGTGCCAGCAGCCTTAGCGGGGGGGCTCGCAATGAGCAGTTCTTC. The chain recombines TRBV6-5 with TRBJ2-1, with 11 bases identical to TRBD2. Losses at the gene ends were 6 bases for V and 6 bases for J; bases not matched to a gene: 7. The length of the CDR3 is 15 residues. CDR1 is MNHEY, CDR2 SVGAGI, per germline.

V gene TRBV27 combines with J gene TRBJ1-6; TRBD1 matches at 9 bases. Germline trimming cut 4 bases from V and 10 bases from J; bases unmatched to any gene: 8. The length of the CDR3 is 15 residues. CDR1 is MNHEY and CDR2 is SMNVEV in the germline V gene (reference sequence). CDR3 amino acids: CASSSERTGESPLHF. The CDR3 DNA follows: TGTGCCAGCAGTTCAGAACGGACAGGGGAGTCACCCCTCCACTTT.

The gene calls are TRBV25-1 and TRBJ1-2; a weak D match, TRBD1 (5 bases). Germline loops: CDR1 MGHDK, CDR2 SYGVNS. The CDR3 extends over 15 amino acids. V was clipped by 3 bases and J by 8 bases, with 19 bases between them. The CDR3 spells CASSEPGTVMWGYTF. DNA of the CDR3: TGTGCCAGCAGTGAGCCCGGGACCGTAATGTGGGGCTACACCTTC.